This TCR beta chain is drawn from a study of T-cell memory formation after mild COVID-19. Study information: Each donor largely had its own TCR clusters. General study findings and limits: Pre-infection memory carried some responding clones, suggesting that cross-reactive memory joined. CD4+ clones that contracted lay mainly in CM and EM; CD8+ ones lay in EMRA.

This clonotype was observed a handful of times. The antigen is not known. TCR alpha and TCR beta cDNA libraries carrying sample barcodes and UMIs were produced by 5'RACE using constant-segment primers. MiXCR, run by TCRdb on the 5' RACE reads, gives a single entry per CDR3 protein. The table includes roughly 310,000 distinct CDR3 sequences, more than 15% detected once. Sequencing was performed on PBMCs or a T cell subset sorted from them (not recorded which). The TCR sequence derives from a man in his late teens or twenties who had mild COVID-19 (a few samples of this study predate the infection). Cell type and time point are not known.

The CDR3 protein is CASSDELKGYTF. The CDR3, as DNA: TGTGCCAGCAGTGATGAGCTCAAGGGCTACACCTTC. J is TRBJ1-2 and V is TRBV2, with no clear D. From germline, CDR1 is SNHLY and CDR2 FYNNEI. V gave up 3 bases and J gave up 8 bases, with 10 bases separating them. The CDR3 sequence is 12 residues long.